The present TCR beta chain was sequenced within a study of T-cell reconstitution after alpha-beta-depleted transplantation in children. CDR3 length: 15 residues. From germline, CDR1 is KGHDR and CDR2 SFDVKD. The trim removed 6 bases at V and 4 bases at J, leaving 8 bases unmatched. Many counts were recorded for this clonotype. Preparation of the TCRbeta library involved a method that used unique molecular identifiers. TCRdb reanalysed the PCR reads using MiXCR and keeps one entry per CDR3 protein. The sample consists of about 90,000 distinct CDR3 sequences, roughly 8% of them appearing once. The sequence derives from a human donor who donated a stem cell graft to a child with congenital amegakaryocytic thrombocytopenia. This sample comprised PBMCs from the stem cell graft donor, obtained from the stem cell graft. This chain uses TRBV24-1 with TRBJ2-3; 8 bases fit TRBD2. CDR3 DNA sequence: TGTGCCACCAGTAGTTCAAGCGGGAGCTCAGATACGCAGTATTTT. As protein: CATSSSSGSSDTQYF.